These 21 T cell receptor beta chains originate from one sample sequenced in a study of identifying expanded T cells in peripheral blood. The data were produced by immunoSEQ multiplex PCR, yet TCRdb's version contains in-frame clones alone and is incomplete. Of more than 75,000 clones in the sample, about 86% are singletons; the top ten hold roughly 5.9%. Sequencing was carried out using blood. Receptors were obtained from a person between 18 and 75 years old in good health.

V usage is TRBV7-2 and J usage is TRBJ1-1; no clear D. The germline V and J ends were trimmed by 4 bases and 6 bases, with 12 bases remaining between them. Germline CDR1 reads SGHTA; CDR2 reads FQGNSA. The CDR3 length is 13 residues. CDR3 nucleotide sequence: TGTGCCAGCAGCTCACCCCCCGCTGCTGAAGCTTTCTTT. Protein sequence: CASSSPPAAEAFF. Looking up the rest from reference TRBV7-2 and TRBJ1-1 gives the full variable domain: GAGVSQSPSNKVTEKGKDVELRCDPISGHTALYWYRQSLGQGLEFLIYFQGNSAPDKSGLPSDRFSAERTGGSVSTLTIQRTQQEDSAVYLCASSSPPAAEAFFGQGTRLTVV.

This chain connects TRBV5-1 to TRBJ2-2, with 8 bases fitting TRBD2. The CDR3 is made up of 16 amino acids. Trimming removed 2 bases from V and 4 bases from J; junction bases left unmatched: 7. CDR1 is SGHRS and CDR2 is YFSETQ in the germline V gene. As DNA, the CDR3 is TGCGCCAGCAGCTTAACTAGCGGACTTATCACCGGGGAGCTGTTTTTT. The encoded protein is CASSLTSGLITGELFF.

The genes are TRBV5-4 and TRBJ2-3; TRBD1 matches at 10 bases. The CDR3 runs 15 residues. CDR1 SGHNT and CDR2 YYREEE come from the germline V gene (reference sequence). The V segment lost 0 bases and the J segment 4 bases; nucleotides outside the gene matches: 2. CDR3 region: CASSLGGQGADTQYF. DNA of the CDR3: TGTGCCAGCAGCTTGGGCGGACAGGGGGCAGATACGCAGTATTTT.

This clone was seen only a few times. V is TRBV7-2 and J is TRBJ1-3; tentative D call: TRBD1 (6 bases). Germline V gives CDR1 SGHTA, CDR2 FQGNSA. V was shortened by 8 bases and J by 0 bases, with 11 bases between the two germline ends. CDR3 length: 14 amino acids. The CDR3 bases are TGTGCCAGCCAGACAGGCCCCTCTGGAAACACCATATATTTT. Its protein is CASQTGPSGNTIYF.

The rearrangement joins TRBV11-2 to TRBJ2-7; 9 nucleotides line up with TRBD2. V shed 6 bases and J 3 bases; nucleotides not matched to a gene: 6. CDR3 length: 14 amino acids. Germline loops: CDR1 SGHAT, CDR2 FQNNGV. The CDR3 DNA sequence: TGTGCCAGCAGGCTAGCGGGGACGATCTACGAGCAGTACTTC. Protein product: CASRLAGTIYEQYF.

As to this clone: Other DNA sequences of this sample code for an identical CDR3. CDR3 sequence: CASSPGYTEAFF. The CDR3 DNA sequence: TGTGCCAGTAGTCCCGGGTACACTGAAGCTTTCTTT. This chain links TRBV19 with TRBJ1-1; D remains ambiguous. Deletions cut 5 bases from V and 3 bases from J, with 7 bases between. This CDR3 is 12 amino acids long. CDR1 is LNHDA, CDR2 SQIVND, per germline (reference sequence).

This chain links TRBV9 with TRBJ2-7; D gene ambiguous. The CDR3 runs to 12 residues. Trimming removed 1 base from V and 7 bases from J, with 9 bases in between. Germline loops: CDR1 SGDLS, CDR2 YYNGEE. The CDR3 DNA reads as TGTGCCAGCAGCGTAAACCATTATGAGCAGTACTTC. Its translation: CASSVNHYEQYF.

The CDR3 sequence is CASSLRTGNSPLHF. For the CDR3, the DNA is TGTGCCAGCAGCCTTCGGACAGGGAATTCACCCCTCCACTTT. V and J are TRBV7-2 and TRBJ1-6, with TRBD1 matching over 8 bases. This CDR3 is built from 14 residues. The germline CDR1 and CDR2 sequences are SGHTA and FQGNSA. V trimming: 5 bases; J trimming: 7 bases; junction bases outside the gene matches: 4.

The chain is built from TRBV5-1 and TRBJ2-3; D perhaps matches TRBD1 (5 bases). This CDR3 spans 14 amino acids. Germline CDR1 is SGHRS and CDR2 is YFSETQ. Trimming shortened V by 0 bases and J by 2 bases, and 7 bases separated the two germline ends. CDR3 protein: CASSLGQNTDTQYF. DNA for the CDR3: TGCGCCAGCAGCTTGGGACAGAACACAGATACGCAGTATTTT.

The chain employs TRBV9 and TRBJ2-5; 8 nucleotides match TRBD1. CDR3 size: 17 residues. Germline V gene data show CDR1 as SGDLS and CDR2 as YYNGEE. J was trimmed by 4 bases and V by 0 bases; bases with no gene match: 11. CDR3 DNA: TGTGCCAGCAGCGTAGTCCCCGGACAGGGTTTGGGAGAGACCCAGTACTTC. This sequence encodes CASSVVPGQGLGETQYF.

This rearrangement joins TRBV7-9 to TRBJ2-3; possibly TRBD1 or TRBD2 for D (6 bases each). Germline CDR1 SEHNR, CDR2 FQNEAQ (reference sequence). V was clipped by 6 bases and J by 1 base, with 17 bases between them. This CDR3 contains 16 residues. CDR3 sequence reads: CASRPGRGPGTDTQYF. As DNA, the CDR3 is TGTGCCAGCAGACCAGGTCGGGGGCCCGGCACAGATACGCAGTATTTT.

The chain couples TRBV6-1 to TRBJ2-5; 7 bases fit TRBD1. In germline, CDR1 is MNHNS, CDR2 SASEGT. After removal of 2 bases from V and 5 bases from J, the junction contained 2 bases not matched to a gene. The CDR3 extends over 13 amino acids. As DNA, the CDR3 is TGTGCCAGCAGTGAACAGGGGGAGGAGACCCAGTACTTC. It encodes CASSEQGEETQYF.

The chain joins TRBV5-6 to TRBJ1-2; TRBD1 agrees at 7 bases. V was pared by 4 bases and J by 3 bases, with 3 bases of the junction left unmatched. CDR1 and CDR2 from the germline V gene are SGHDT and YYEEEE. The CDR3 covers 13 residues. The CDR3 sequence: CASSPDRYYGYTF. The CDR3 region has the DNA TGTGCCAGCAGCCCGGACAGGTACTATGGCTACACCTTC.

This chain joins TRBV7-9 and TRBJ1-2; TRBD1 might be the D (5 bases). This CDR3 spans 15 amino acids. Germline CDR1 reads SEHNR; CDR2 reads FQNEAQ (reference sequence). Trimming took off 4 bases at V and 4 bases at J, with 16 bases between the two ends. CDR3 protein: CASSSHSRASYGYTF. Written as DNA, the CDR3 is TGTGCCAGCAGCTCCCACTCCAGGGCCTCCTATGGCTACACCTTC. Combining the CDR3 with reference TRBV7-9 and TRBJ1-2 gives the whole variable domain DTGVSQNPRHKITKRGQNVTFRCDPISEHNRLYWYRQTLGQGPEFLTYFQNEAQLEKSRLLSDRFSAERPKGSFSTLEIQRTEQGDSAMYLCASSSHSRASYGYTFGSGTRLTVV.

V and J are TRBV9 and TRBJ2-2; D is unresolved. V lost 8 bases, J lost 6 bases, and 17 bases lay in between. In germline, CDR1 is SGDLS, CDR2 YYNGEE. The CDR3 length is 14 residues. CDR3 amino acids: CASSVLTEAGELFF. In DNA form, the CDR3 reads TGTGCCAGTTCGGTGCTTACTGAGGCCGGGGAGCTGTTTTTT. The variable domain in full, completed from reference TRBV9 and TRBJ2-2, reads DSGVTQTPKHLITATGQRVTLRCSPRSGDLSVYWYQQSLDQGLQFLIQYYNGEERAKGNILERFSAQQFPDLHSELNLSSLELGDSALYFCASSVLTEAGELFFGEGSRLTVL.

V gene TRBV11-2 combines with J gene TRBJ2-2; TRBD1 matches 9 bases. V dropped 3 bases and J dropped 6; count of bases not matched to a gene: 17. The CDR3 is made up of 19 amino acids. CDR1 and CDR2 from the germline V gene are SGHAT and FQNNGV. CDR3 sequence reads: CASSFLGVRTGGAAGELFF. In nucleotides, the CDR3 is TGTGCCAGCAGCTTCTTGGGGGTCCGAACAGGGGGCGCGGCCGGGGAGCTGTTTTTT.

This chain connects TRBV6-1 to TRBJ2-5; 8 positions agree with TRBD1. Germline V lookup: CDR1 MNHNS, CDR2 SASEGT. V lost 6 bases to trimming and J lost 9 bases; unmatched junction nucleotides: 15. The CDR3 is 15 residues long. The CDR3 DNA sequence: TGTGCCAGCAGCCCTACAGGGGGAAGGTTTAGGGCCCAGTACTTC. This sequence encodes CASSPTGGRFRAQYF.

With regard to this clone: Other DNA sequences in the sample encode the same CDR3. The chain carries TRBV7-2 and TRBJ2-1; D ambiguous. The CDR3 consists of 13 residues. The V end was cut by 1 base, the J end by 4 bases, with 5 bases between. The germline gives CDR1 SGHTA, CDR2 FQGNSA. The CDR3 loop reads CASSLGAYNEQFF. The CDR3 DNA reads TGTGCCAGCAGCTTAGGAGCTTACAATGAGCAGTTCTTC.

The chain is built from TRBV6-6 and TRBJ1-3; D is ambiguous. The V end was cut by 5 bases, the J end by 3 bases, with 5 bases between. This CDR3 region has 12 residues. The germline CDR1 and CDR2 sequences are MNHNY and SVGAGI (reference sequence). CDR3 amino acids: CASSANGNTIYF. The CDR3 DNA sequence: TGTGCCAGCAGTGCCAATGGAAACACCATATATTTT.

The CDR3: CASSLSWGMGEQYF. The CDR3 DNA sequence: TGTGCCAGCAGTTTATCATGGGGTATGGGCGAGCAGTACTTC. The chain links TRBV27 to TRBJ2-7; D remains unclear. This CDR3 spans 14 amino acids. The ends were cut back, 0 bases at V and 6 bases at J, with 12 bases in the middle. Germline V gives CDR1 MNHEY, CDR2 SMNVEV (reference sequence).

This clone has only one observation. This chain joins TRBV7-9 and TRBJ1-1; TRBD1 aligns across 8 bases. V was pared by 5 bases and J by 6 bases, with 14 bases of the junction left unmatched. Germline V lookup: CDR1 SEHNR, CDR2 FQNEAQ (reference sequence). The CDR3 is 16 residues long. CDR3 in DNA: TGTGCCAGCAGCCACCGGGCAGGCAGGGGGCAGGCTGAAGCTTTCTTT. This encodes CASSHRAGRGQAEAFF.